This TCR beta chain was observed in a study of OX40 agonist ivuxolimab in advanced cancers. Produced via immunoSEQ multiplex PCR; TCRdb's table is partial and in-frame only. The data contain about 78,000 clones, roughly nine tenths of them seen just once; the ten biggest clones take up 2.8%. The J segment lost 5 bases and the V segment lost 1 base, leaving 7 bases of the junction unmatched. The CDR3 has 14 residues. Germline lookup yields CDR1 GTSNPN and CDR2 SVGIG (reference sequence). Sequencing was performed on CD4+ or CD8+ T cells sorted from blood, taken in a trial of the OX40 agonist ivuxolimab. The TCR sequence derives from an adult with an advanced solid tumor such as melanoma, head and neck, liver or kidney cancer. V and J are TRBV30 and TRBJ2-5, with 7 bases that match TRBD2. CDR3 residues: CAWSASLGGETQYF. In nucleotides, the CDR3 is TGTGCCTGGAGTGCTAGCCTGGGGGGGGAGACCCAGTACTTC.